This T cell receptor (beta chain) emerged from a study of blood T cells in healthy people across ages. General observations from the study: Donors of long life had a larger count of naive CD4+ cells and greater diversity than aged donors.

About this clonotype: Its antigen is unidentified.

V gave up 4 bases and J gave up 3 bases, with 15 bases separating them. Germline CDR1 is LGHDT and CDR2 is YNNKEL (reference sequence). The CDR3 extends over 15 amino acids. A second PCR, run for about 6 to 11 cycles, used a sample-barcoded 5' primer plus a J-beta primer mix. Carrying 12 random nucleotides, a template-switch adaptor labeled each individual cDNA molecule. One entry per CDR3 protein results from TCRdb running MiXCR on the 5' RACE reads. This sample has over a million distinct CDR3 sequences; 42% occur once, and the top ten carry 7.9%. Donation came from healthy Caucasian individuals in Russia who were aged about 6 to 100.

The clonotype originates from a woman in her late teens or twenties in good health. The material sequenced was blood. V and J are TRBV3-1 and TRBJ1-1; perhaps TRBD1 as D (5 bases). The CDR3 DNA is TGTGCCAGCAGCCCGGGGGGGGAGAGCTACACTGAAGCTTTCTTT. Protein: CASSPGGESYTEAFF.